Below, one T cell receptor beta chain is given with its context. 5'RACE template switching generated TCR cDNA, adding a universal primer site and UMIs. TCRdb processed the 5' RACE reads anew with MiXCR; each CDR3 protein has one entry. The repertoire consists of 300,000 to 400,000 distinct CDR3 sequences, with about 4% occurring once and the leading ten covering more than 20%. The V and J ends lost 3 bases and 4 bases respectively, with 4 bases between them. From germline, CDR1 is SNHLY and CDR2 FYNNEI. CDR3 length: 12 amino acids. The data originate from a study of T cells after yellow fever vaccination. Study-level information: In the case of low-cell-number fractions, SMART-Seq v4 Ultra Low Input was used for preparation.

The sequence was obtained from a man aged 18 to 30 who received the YFV17D yellow fever vaccine. The genes are TRBV2 and TRBJ2-1; D unresolved. The sample here was PBMCs, taken 5 days after the yellow fever booster vaccination. The CDR3: CASSDQYNEQFF. CDR3 coding DNA: TGTGCCAGCAGTGATCAGTACAATGAGCAGTTCTTC.